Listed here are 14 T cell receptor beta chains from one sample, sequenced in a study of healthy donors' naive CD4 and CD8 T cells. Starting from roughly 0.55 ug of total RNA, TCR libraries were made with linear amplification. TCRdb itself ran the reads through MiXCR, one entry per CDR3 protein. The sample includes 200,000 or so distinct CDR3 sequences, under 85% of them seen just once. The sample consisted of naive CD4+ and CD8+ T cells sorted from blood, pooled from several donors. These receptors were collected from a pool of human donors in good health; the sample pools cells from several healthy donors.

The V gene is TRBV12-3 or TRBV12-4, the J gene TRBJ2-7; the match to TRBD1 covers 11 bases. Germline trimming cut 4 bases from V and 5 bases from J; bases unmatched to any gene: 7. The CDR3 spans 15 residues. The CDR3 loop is CASSYWGQGDDEQYF. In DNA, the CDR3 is TGTGCCAGCAGTTATTGGGGACAGGGGGACGACGAGCAGTACTTC.

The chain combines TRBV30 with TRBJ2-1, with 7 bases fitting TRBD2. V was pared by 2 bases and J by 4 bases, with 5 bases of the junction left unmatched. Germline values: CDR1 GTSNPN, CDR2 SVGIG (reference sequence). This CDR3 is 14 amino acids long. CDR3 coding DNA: TGTGCCTGGAGTTTAGGGGACTATTACAATGAGCAGTTCTTC. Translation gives CAWSLGDYYNEQFF.

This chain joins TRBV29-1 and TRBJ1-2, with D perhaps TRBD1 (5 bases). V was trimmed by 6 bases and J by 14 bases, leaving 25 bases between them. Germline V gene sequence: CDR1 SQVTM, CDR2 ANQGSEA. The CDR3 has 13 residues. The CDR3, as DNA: TGCAGCGTCCCTGATGGGACGCTCATGGCGGGGACCTTC. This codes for CSVPDGTLMAGTF.

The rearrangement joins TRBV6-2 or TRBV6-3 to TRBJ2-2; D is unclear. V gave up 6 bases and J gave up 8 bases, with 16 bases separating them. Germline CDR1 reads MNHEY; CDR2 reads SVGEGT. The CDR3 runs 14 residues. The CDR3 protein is CASSDVLLTGELFF. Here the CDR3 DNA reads TGTGCCAGCAGCGATGTCCTCCTAACGGGGGAGCTGTTTTTT.

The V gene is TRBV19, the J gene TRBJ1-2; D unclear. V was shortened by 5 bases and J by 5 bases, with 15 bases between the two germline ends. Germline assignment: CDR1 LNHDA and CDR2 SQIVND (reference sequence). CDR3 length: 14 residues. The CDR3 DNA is TGTGCCAGTAGTGTCGGGAAACAGTCTTATGGCTACACCTTC. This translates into CASSVGKQSYGYTF.

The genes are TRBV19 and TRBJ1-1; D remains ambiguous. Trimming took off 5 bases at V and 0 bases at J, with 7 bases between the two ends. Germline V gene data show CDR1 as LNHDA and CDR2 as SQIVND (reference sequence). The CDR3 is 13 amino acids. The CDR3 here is CASSEGLNTEAFF. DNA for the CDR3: TGTGCCAGTAGTGAGGGATTGAACACTGAAGCTTTCTTT.

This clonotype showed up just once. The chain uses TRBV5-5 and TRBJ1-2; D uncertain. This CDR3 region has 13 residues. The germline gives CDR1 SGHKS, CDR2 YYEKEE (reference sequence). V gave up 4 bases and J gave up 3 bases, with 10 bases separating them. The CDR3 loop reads CASSVTEDYGYTF. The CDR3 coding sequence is TGTGCCAGCAGCGTCACAGAGGACTATGGCTACACCTTC.

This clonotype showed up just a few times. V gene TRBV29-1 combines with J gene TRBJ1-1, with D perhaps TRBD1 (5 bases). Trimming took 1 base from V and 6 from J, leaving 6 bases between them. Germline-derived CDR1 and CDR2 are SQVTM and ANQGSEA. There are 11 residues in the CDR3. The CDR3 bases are TGCAGCGTTGAAGGGGGCGCTGAAGCTTTCTTT. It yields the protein CSVEGGAEAFF.

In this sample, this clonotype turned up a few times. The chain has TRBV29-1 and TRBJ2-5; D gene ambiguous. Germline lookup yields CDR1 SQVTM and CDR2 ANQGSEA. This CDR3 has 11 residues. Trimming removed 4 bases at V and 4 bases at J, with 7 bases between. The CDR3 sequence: CSVGWRETQYF. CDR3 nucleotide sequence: TGCAGCGTTGGTTGGCGAGAGACCCAGTACTTC.

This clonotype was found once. The CDR3 sequence is CASGTPEAFF. The CDR3 DNA is TGTGCCAGCGGGACCCCTGAAGCTTTCTTT. V and J are TRBV19 and TRBJ1-1; the D gene is possibly TRBD1 (5 bases). The germline V gene encodes CDR1 LNHDA and CDR2 SQIVND (reference sequence). V shed 9 bases and J shed 6 bases, with 8 bases lying between them. The CDR3 is 10 residues long. The complete variable domain, with remaining parts taken from reference TRBV19 and TRBJ1-1, reads DGGITQSPKYLFRKEGQNVTLSCEQNLNHDAMYWYRQDPGQGLRLIYYSQIVNDFQKGDIAEGYSVSREKKESFPLTVTSAQKNPTAFYLCASGTPEAFFGQGTRLTVV.

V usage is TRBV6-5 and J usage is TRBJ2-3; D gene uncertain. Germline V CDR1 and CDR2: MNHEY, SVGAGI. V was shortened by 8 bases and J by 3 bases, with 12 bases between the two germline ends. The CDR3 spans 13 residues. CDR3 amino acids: CASGPSGTDTQYF. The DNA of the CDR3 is TGTGCCAGCGGCCCCTCGGGTACAGATACGCAGTATTTT.

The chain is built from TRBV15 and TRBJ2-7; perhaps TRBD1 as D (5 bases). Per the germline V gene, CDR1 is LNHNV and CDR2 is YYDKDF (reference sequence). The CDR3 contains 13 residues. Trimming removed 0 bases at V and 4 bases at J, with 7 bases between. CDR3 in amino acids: CATSREPGYEQYF. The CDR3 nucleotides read TGTGCCACCAGCAGAGAACCAGGGTACGAGCAGTACTTC.

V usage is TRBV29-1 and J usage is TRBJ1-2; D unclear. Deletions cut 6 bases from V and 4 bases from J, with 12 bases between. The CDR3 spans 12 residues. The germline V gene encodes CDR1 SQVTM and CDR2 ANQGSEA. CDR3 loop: CSVGFGSYGYTF. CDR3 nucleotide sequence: TGCAGCGTAGGGTTCGGGAGCTATGGCTACACCTTC.

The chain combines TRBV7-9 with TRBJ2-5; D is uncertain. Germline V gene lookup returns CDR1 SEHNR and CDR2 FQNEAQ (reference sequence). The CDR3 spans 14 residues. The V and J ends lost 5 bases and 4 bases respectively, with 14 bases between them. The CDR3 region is CASSQISGRETQYF. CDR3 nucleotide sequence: TGTGCCAGCAGCCAGATCTCCGGGCGAGAGACCCAGTACTTC.